The clone carrying this T cell receptor (beta chain) appeared many times. This sample stems from a study of T cells in Graves' hyperthyroidism and ophthalmopathy. V lost 3 bases and J lost 6; bases outside the gene matches: 5. This CDR3 region has 14 residues. In making diagnoses, clinical symptoms, serum thyroxine and TRAb, thyroid ultrasound and orbital computed tomography were all used. RNA transcripts gave rise to amplified TCR beta CDR3 regions. HTBI primers were used for first-round RT-PCR of the TCR CDR3. TCRdb re-analysed the multiplex PCR reads in MiXCR, keeping a single row per CDR3 protein. The table shows around 620,000 distinct CDR3 sequences, with more than 13% occurring only once.

The sequenced sample consisted of blood. The chain employs TRBV12-3 or TRBV12-4 and TRBJ2-1, with 7 bases fitting TRBD2. This TCR derives from a young woman with Graves' ophthalmopathy. The CDR3 nucleotides read TGTGCCAGCAGTTTTCTAGCGGTCAGCAATGAGCAGTTCTTC. Amino acid sequence: CASSFLAVSNEQFF.